These T cell receptor beta chains were read from a single sample in a study of cytomegalovirus exposure and HLA in healthy donors. Profiling relied on immunoSEQ multiplex PCR, and the TCRdb table lists in-frame clones only, not all of them. The sample lists about 180,000 clones, roughly 79% occurring once. The sequenced material came from PBMCs. The origin of the receptors is a man between 35 and 55 years old in good health and CMV-seropositive. CDR3s leave out the opening cysteine and the closing phenylalanine or tryptophan. Clone size is shown for a subset of rows, as once, few, many or a class of expanded clone.

TRBV7-2,TRBJ1-2,-,ASSRGPGDYGYT
TRBV25-1,TRBJ1-2,once,ASSGTGGQGYT
TRBV18,TRBJ1-2,-,ASSPVQTLYGYT
TRBV2,TRBJ1-5,-,ASRRETYSNQPQH
TRBV7-9,TRBJ2-3,-,ASSLWTVTDTQY
TRBV11-2,TRBJ2-5,-,ATSIRYQETQY
TRBV2,TRBJ2-3,-,ASSEASSGSRADTQY
TRBV10-3,TRBJ2-5,-,AIRGQTRETQY
TRBV5-1,TRBJ1-1,-,ASSLAVNTEAF
TRBV27,TRBJ2-5,few,ASSLSGQRDQETQY
TRBV7-8,TRBJ2-7,-,ASSLAFYEQY
TRBV28,TRBJ2-1,few,ASRSGQGGMKQF
TRBV11-2,TRBJ2-1,-,ASSSRTRNEQF
TRBV28,TRBJ2-7,few,ASSLKLGTSEVPTDEQY
TRBV28,TRBJ1-4,-,ASSVWEDEKLF
TRBV18,TRBJ1-1,few,ASRDRGNTEAF
TRBV5-1,TRBJ2-2,once,ASSPRVTGELF
TRBV11-3,TRBJ1-5,-,ASSLDGTINQPQH
TRBV7-7,TRBJ2-1,-,ASSPNGGRNEQF
TRBV6-5,TRBJ1-3,once,ASSYSRDSSGNTIY
TRBV5-8,TRBJ2-5,-,ASRVRFWQETQY
TRBV27,TRBJ1-1,-,ASSFDRGNTEAF
TRBV2,TRBJ2-5,once,ASGSGDSEETQY
TRBV18,TRBJ2-7,-,ASSPGTISYEQY
TRBV6-4,TRBJ1-1,-,ASSDSRGPAEAF
TRBV5-4,TRBJ2-7,few,ASSLASSGKYEQY
TRBV10-2,TRBJ2-7,-,ASNPGQGMWEQY
TRBV28,TRBJ1-1,once,AILDRAWDTEAF
TRBV6-5,-,-,ASSYSQWNYEQY
TRBV6-5,TRBJ1-1,-,ASSYTGQGRTEAF
TRBV7-8,TRBJ1-5,-,ASSMRGTSEDQH
TRBV27,TRBJ1-3,-,ASRQGRGDTIY
TRBV6-5,TRBJ2-5,few,ASSPTGGAWETQY
TRBV6-6,TRBJ2-1,-,ASSGLANEQF
TRBV5-4,TRBJ1-2,-,ASRTNYQGNYGYT
TRBV6-5,TRBJ1-4,-,ASSSRRRGGEKLF
TRBV19,TRBJ2-1,once,ASSIVDSGVGNEQF
TRBV2,TRBJ2-6,-,ASSETWDRRAGANGLT
TRBV5-1,TRBJ1-5,-,ASSLTGLSNQPQH
TRBV11-3,TRBJ2-7,-,ASRPSPGQAYEQY
TRBV9,TRBJ1-2,-,ASSVTGNYGYT
TRBV19,TRBJ1-1,-,ASSIHGTMPGLS
TRBV2,TRBJ2-2,-,ASAREGTGELF
TRBV30,TRBJ2-7,few,AWRERRNDIYEQY
TRBV7-3,TRBJ2-1,-,ASSPPGLGNEQF
TRBV12-5,TRBJ1-2,-,ASGLLIPGYPNYGYT
TRBV18,TRBJ1-2,-,ASSPRSGEDGYT
TRBV10-1,TRBJ2-7,few,ASSDNYEQY
TRBV6-1,TRBJ2-7,-,ASRSGGTPTYEQY
TRBV7-2,TRBJ1-5,few,ASSLASGFNQPQH
TRBV10-2,TRBJ1-2,-,ASSEVGRSNYGYT
TRBV7-3,TRBJ2-1,-,ASSLTGGTTYNEQF
TRBV6-5,TRBJ2-7,-,ASSYSGSGASYEQY
TRBV27,TRBJ2-7,-,ASSLRTGSSYEQY